This T cell receptor beta chain was observed in a study of blood T cell repertoires in COVID-19. Overall study: The United States, Italy and Spain supplied acute and convalescent COVID-19 samples. T cells, B-cell-depleted T cells, or PBMCs provided the cDNA or gDNA that served as material.

V was pared by 6 bases and J by 7 bases, with 10 bases between. Germline assignment: CDR1 DFQATT and CDR2 SNEGSKA (reference sequence). The CDR3 loop spans 11 amino acids. Source study methods: Amplifying reference gene primers gave estimates of nucleated cell counts. Clones were read by immunoSEQ multiplex PCR, and TCRdb kept only the in-frame ones, dropping some. Clone size and the V and J calls come from that table; the DNA yielded D and trimming. The table shows a few hundred thousand clones, with roughly 85% occurring only once. This TCR derives from a man aged 60 to 75 who had recovered from COVID-19. The chain has TRBV20-1 and TRBJ1-5; D is unresolved. The specimen sequenced was peripheral blood. The CDR3 protein is CSAGGGQPQHF. The CDR3 nucleotides read TGCAGTGCGGGTGGCGGGCAGCCCCAGCATTTT.